This TCR beta chain was observed in a study of cytomegalovirus exposure and HLA in healthy donors. Only a few counts were recorded for this clone. Its antigen is not known. PCR used 60 Vbeta primers and 13 Jbeta primers. Original processing notes: Unique TCR beta chains numbered around 80 million in a later analysis, with some 9.9 million shared. Using immunoSEQ multiplex PCR, the repertoire was profiled, and TCRdb retains in-frame clones only, with some absent. For V, J and clone size, that table is used; D and trimming come from the DNA. The data hold roughly 180,000 clones, with 78% observed a single time. Broader study findings: Later on, an analysis tied 18,000 or so TCR beta sequences to HLA alleles at 0.05 false discovery rate. A missense DCLRE1C variant was associated with V- and J-gene trimming of TCR beta chains in a later analysis, and an independent cohort replicated the association.

The clonotype comes from a female donor in good health and CMV-seronegative. Sequencing used PBMCs.

The CDR3 DNA reads as TGTGCCAGCAGTGTCGCTAGCGGGTACGAGCAGTACTTC. It translates to CASSVASGYEQYF. This chain links TRBV6-5 with TRBJ2-7; 8 nucleotides align to TRBD2. CDR1 is MNHEY and CDR2 is SVGAGI in the germline V gene. There are 13 residues in the CDR3. J was trimmed by 4 bases and V by 5 bases; bases with no gene match: 4.